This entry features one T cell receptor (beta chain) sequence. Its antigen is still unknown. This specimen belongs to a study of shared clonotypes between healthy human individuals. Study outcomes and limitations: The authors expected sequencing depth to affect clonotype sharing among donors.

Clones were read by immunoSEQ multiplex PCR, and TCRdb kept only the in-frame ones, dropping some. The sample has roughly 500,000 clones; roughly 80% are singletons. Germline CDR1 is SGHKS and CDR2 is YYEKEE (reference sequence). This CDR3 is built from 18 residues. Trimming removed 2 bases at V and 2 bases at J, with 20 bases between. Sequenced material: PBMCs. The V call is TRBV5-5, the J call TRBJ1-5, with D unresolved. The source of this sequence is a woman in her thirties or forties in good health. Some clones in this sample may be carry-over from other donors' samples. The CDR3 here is CASSLRGERLLGNQPQHF. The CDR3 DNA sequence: TGTGCCAGCAGCTTACGAGGAGAAAGGCTGTTGGGCAATCAGCCCCAGCATTTT. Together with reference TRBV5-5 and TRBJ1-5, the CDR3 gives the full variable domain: DAGVTQSPTHLIKTRGQQVTLRCSPISGHKSVSWYQQVLGQGPQFIFQYYEKEERGRGNFPDRFSARQFPNYSSELNVNALLLGDSALYLCASSLRGERLLGNQPQHFGDGTRLSIL.